The source of this T cell receptor (beta chain) is a study of control samples from healthy donors and cancer patients. Some clones are missing from TCRdb's copy, which holds only in-frame ones; the method was immunoSEQ multiplex PCR. The table lists 120,000 to 150,000 clones, under 95% of them singletons. This CDR3 has 13 residues. The V and J ends lost 2 bases and 5 bases respectively, with 9 bases between them. This TCR came from a man aged 40-49 years in good health. The material sequenced was blood. The chain couples TRBV12-3 or TRBV12-4 to TRBJ2-5; D gene unclear. This CDR3 reads CASSLHPSETQYF. The CDR3 bases are TGTGCCAGCAGTTTACACCCGTCCGAGACCCAGTACTTC.